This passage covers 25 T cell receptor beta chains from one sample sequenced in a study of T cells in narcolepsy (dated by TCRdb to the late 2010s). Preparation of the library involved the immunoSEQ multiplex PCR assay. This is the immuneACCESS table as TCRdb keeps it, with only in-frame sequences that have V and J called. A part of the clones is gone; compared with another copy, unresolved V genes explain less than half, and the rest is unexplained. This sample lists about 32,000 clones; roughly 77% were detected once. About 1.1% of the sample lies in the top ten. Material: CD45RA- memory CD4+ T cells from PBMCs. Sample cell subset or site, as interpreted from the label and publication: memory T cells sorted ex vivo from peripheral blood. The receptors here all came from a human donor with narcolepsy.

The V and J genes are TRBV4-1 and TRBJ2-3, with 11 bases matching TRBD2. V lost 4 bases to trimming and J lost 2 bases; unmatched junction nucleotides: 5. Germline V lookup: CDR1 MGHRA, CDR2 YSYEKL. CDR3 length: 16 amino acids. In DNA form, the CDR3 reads TGCGCCAGCAGCCGGGGGACTAGCGGTAACACAGATACGCAGTATTTT. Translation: CASSRGTSGNTDTQYF.

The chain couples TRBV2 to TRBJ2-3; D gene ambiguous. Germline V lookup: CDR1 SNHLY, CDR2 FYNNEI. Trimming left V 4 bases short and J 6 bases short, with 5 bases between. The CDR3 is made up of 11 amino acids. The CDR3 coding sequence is TGTGCCAGCAGTGGACGTGATACGCAGTATTTT. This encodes CASSGRDTQYF.

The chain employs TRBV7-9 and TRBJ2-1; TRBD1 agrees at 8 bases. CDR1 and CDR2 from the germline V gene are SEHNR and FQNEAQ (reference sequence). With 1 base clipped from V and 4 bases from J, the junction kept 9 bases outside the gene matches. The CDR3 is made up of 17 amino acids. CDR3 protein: CASSLGRTGSSYNEQFF. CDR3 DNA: TGTGCCAGCAGCTTAGGAAGGACAGGGTCGAGTTACAATGAGCAGTTCTTC.

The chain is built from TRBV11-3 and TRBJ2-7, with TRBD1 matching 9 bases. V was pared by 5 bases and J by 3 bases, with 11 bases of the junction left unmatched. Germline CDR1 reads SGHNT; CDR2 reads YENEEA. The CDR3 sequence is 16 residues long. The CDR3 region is CASSISSRQGGYEQYF. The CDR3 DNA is TGTGCCAGCAGCATTAGTTCCCGACAGGGGGGCTACGAGCAGTACTTC.

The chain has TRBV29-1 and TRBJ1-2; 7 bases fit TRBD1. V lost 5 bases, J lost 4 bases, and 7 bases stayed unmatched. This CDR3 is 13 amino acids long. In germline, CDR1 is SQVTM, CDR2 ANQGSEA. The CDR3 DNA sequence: TGCAGCGTTACAGGGGACAGAACCTATGGCTACACCTTC. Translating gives CSVTGDRTYGYTF.

The CDR3 DNA sequence: TGCGCCAGCAGCTTGGCCGTAGGGGTATCTAATGAAAAACTGTTTTTT. Amino acids: CASSLAVGVSNEKLFF. The chain recombines TRBV5-1 with TRBJ1-4; TRBD1 might be the D (5 bases). Germline CDR1 SGHRS, CDR2 YFSETQ. V lost 0 bases, J lost 3 bases, and 12 bases lay in between. The CDR3 consists of 16 residues.

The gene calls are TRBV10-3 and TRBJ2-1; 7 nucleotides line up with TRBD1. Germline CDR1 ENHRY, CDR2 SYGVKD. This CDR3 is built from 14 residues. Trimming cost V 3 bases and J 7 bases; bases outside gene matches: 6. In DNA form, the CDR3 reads TGTGCCATCAGTGAACCAGGGACAGCAAATGAGCAGTTCTTC. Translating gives CAISEPGTANEQFF.

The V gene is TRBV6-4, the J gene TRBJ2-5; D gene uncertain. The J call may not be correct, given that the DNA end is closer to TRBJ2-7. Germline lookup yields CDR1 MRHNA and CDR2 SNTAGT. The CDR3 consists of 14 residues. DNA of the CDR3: TGTGCCAGCACCGACGGTCAGGCCGCCTACGAGCAGTACTTC. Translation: CASTDGQAAYEQYF.

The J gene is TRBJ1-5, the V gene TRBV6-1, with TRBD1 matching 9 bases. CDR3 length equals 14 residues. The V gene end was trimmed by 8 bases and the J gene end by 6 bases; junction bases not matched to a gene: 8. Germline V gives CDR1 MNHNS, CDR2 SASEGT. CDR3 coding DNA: TGTGCCAGCCTTTCCGGACAGGGGAGTCAGCCCCAGCATTTT. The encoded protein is CASLSGQGSQPQHF.

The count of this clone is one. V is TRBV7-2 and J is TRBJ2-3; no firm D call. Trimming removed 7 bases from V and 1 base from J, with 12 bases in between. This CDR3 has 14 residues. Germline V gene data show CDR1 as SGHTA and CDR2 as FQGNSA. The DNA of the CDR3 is TGTGCCAGCAAGGTCGGAAGGGGCACAGATACGCAGTATTTT. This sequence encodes CASKVGRGTDTQYF.

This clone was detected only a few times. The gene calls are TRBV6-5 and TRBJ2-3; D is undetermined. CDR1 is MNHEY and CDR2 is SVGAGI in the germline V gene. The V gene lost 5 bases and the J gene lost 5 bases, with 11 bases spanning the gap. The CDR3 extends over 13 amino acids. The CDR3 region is CASSAPGRDTQYF. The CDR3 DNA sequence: TGTGCCAGCAGTGCCCCAGGCAGAGATACGCAGTATTTT.

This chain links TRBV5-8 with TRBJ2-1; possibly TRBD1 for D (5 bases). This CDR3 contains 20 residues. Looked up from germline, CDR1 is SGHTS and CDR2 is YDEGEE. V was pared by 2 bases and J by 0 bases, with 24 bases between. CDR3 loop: CASSLRSVSQVRGSYNEQFF. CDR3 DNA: TGTGCCAGCAGCTTACGCTCTGTCTCACAGGTTAGGGGCTCCTACAATGAGCAGTTCTTC.

The chain's CDR3 is CATSREGRSGANVLTF. Written as DNA, the CDR3 is TGTGCCACCAGCAGGGAAGGAAGGTCTGGGGCCAACGTCCTGACTTTC. The gene calls are TRBV15 and TRBJ2-6; D is undetermined. The V and J ends lost 3 bases and 1 base respectively, with 10 bases between them. The germline gives CDR1 LNHNV, CDR2 YYDKDF (reference sequence). The CDR3 spans 16 residues.

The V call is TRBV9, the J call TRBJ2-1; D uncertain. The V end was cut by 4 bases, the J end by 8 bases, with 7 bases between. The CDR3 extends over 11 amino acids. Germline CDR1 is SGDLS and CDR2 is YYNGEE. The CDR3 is CASSSQDEQFF. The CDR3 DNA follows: TGTGCCAGCAGCTCGCAGGATGAGCAGTTCTTC.

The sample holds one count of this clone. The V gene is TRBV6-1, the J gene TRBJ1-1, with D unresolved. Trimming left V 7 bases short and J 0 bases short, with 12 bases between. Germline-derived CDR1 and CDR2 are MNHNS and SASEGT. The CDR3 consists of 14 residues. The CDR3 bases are TGTGCCAGCACAAAAGCATCTATGAACACTGAAGCTTTCTTT. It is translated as CASTKASMNTEAFF.

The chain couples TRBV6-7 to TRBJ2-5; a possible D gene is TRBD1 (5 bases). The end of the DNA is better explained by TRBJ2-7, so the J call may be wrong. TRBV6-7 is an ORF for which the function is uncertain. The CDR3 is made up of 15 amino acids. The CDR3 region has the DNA TGTGCCAGCAGTTACTCCAAGACAGCTAGCTACGAGCAGTACTTC. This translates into CASSYSKTASYEQYF.

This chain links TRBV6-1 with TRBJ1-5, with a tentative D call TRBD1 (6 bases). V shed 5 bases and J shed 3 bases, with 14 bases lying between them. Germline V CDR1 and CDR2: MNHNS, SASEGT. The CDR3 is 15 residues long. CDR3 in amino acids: CASSWDKPSNQPQHF. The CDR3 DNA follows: TGTGCCAGCAGTTGGGACAAACCGTCCAATCAGCCCCAGCATTTT.

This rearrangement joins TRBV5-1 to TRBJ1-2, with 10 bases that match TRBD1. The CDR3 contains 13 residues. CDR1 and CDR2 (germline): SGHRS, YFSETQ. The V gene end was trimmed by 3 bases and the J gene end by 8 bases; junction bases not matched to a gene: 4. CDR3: CASSYRDRGGYTF. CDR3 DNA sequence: TGCGCCAGCAGCTACCGGGACAGGGGCGGCTACACCTTC.

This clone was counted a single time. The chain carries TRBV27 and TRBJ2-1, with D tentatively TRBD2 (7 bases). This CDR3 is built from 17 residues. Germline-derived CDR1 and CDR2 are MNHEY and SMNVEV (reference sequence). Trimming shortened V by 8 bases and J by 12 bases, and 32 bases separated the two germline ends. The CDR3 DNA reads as TGTGCCAGCTACGGACGGGGGGCCCAGTCCGTCTCGCTTGGGCAGTTCTTC. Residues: CASYGRGAQSVSLGQFF.

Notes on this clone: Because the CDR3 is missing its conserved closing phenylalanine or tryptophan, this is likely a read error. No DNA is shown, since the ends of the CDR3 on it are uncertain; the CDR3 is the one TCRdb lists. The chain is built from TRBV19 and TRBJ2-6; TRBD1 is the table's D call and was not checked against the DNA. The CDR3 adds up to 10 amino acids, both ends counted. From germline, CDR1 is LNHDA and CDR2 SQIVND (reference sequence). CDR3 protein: CASRPRTGIG.

The CDR3 bases are TGTGCCAGTAGTATAGGCTGGACTATTCACTACAATGAGCAGTTCTTC. It codes for CASSIGWTIHYNEQFF. The V and J genes are TRBV19 and TRBJ2-1; D is possibly TRBD2 (6 bases). The ends were cut back, 1 base at V and 3 bases at J, with 13 bases in the middle. The V gene's germline CDR1 is LNHDA and CDR2 SQIVND (reference sequence). The CDR3 runs to 16 residues.

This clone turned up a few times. The CDR3 bases are TGTGCCAGCAGCCACTCCTCGGGACAGGGCTATGGCTACACCTTC. Protein: CASSHSSGQGYGYTF. The chain links TRBV6-6 to TRBJ1-2; 9 positions match TRBD1. The junction had 9 bases not matched to a gene; V was cut back by 6 bases and J by 4 bases. CDR3 size: 15 residues. CDR1 is MNHNY, CDR2 SVGAGI, per germline (reference sequence).

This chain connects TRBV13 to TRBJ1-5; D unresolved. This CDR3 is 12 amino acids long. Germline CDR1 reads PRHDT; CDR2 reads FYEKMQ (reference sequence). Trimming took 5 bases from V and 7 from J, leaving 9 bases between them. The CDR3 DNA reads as TGTGCCAGCAGCCCTATTGGGCAGCCCCAGCATTTT. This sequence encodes CASSPIGQPQHF.

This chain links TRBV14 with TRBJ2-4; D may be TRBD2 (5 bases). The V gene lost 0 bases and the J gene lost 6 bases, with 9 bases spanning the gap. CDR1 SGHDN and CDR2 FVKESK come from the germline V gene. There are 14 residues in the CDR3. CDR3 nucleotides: TGTGCCAGCAGCCAAGATGCCGAGGGAAACATTCAGTACTTC. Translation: CASSQDAEGNIQYF.

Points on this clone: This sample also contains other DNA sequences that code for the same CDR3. The CDR3: CASSVPGHKNTEAFF. CDR3 DNA: TGTGCCAGCAGTGTACCGGGACACAAGAACACTGAAGCTTTCTTT. The rearrangement uses TRBV2 and TRBJ1-1; D perhaps matches TRBD1 (6 bases). V lost 4 bases to trimming and J lost 1 base, with 13 bases between them. Germline CDR1 is SNHLY and CDR2 is FYNNEI. The CDR3 is 15 amino acids.